This T cell receptor (beta chain) was retrieved from a study of cytomegalovirus exposure and HLA in healthy donors (TCRdb year 2017). As for the study more broadly: An earlier analysis of approximately 640 of the donors reported 250 to 350 Gb of sequence data and around 120 million unique TCR beta sequences from approximately 180 million T cells. Approximately 300 gigabases of sequencing data and tens of millions of unique TCR sequences made up an early release that covered 640 HLA-typed donors. Among the roughly 400 genotyped donors, under 90% belonged to the genetic ancestry cluster associated with self-reported Caucasian donors. The study aimed to test whether cataloging public T cell receptors could reveal signatures of past pathogen exposure. The study used immunosequencing to profile the T cell repertoires of 670 or so subjects and linked those repertoires to cytomegalovirus serostatus. A separate validation cohort of approximately 130 different subjects was used in addition to the approximately 610-subject first cohort. To predict cytomegalovirus infection status, the study brought together high-throughput TCR immunosequencing, statistical association of individual TCRs with disease status, and machine learning. In a later analysis, previously published TCR beta repertoires from 600 to 850 donors were re-analyzed and high-resolution HLA genotyping was added so that TCR occurrence patterns could be studied. In the later analysis, no new phenotypic data were used to find candidate immune exposures; instead, reliance was placed on TCR beta sequences and their occurrence across donors. To decide whether each TCR beta V gene segment behaved as functional or pseudogenic, an earlier analysis of some 570 of the donors relied on high-throughput TCR beta sequencing. Donor age, sex, ethnicity and CMV serostatus were compiled alongside the repertoire data. In a later genetic analysis, genome-wide SNP genotypes for about 65% of the roughly 670 donors were used, and that subset was treated as a discovery cohort. All discovery cohort repertoires had been generated on a single sequencing platform. Class I and class II HLA loci were covered by the typing at four-digit resolution. The number of donors typed differed by locus, with roughly 629-640 for A, B, C, DRB1 and DQB1, more than 500 for DQA1, 600 to 610 for DPA1, and 450 to 480 for DPB1. Four to six DR-DQ haplotypes were handled as single units for association and clustering, since linkage in the cohort was strong. Among 300 to 500 genotyped donors of the cohort, an average of approximately 240,000 unique TCR beta nucleotide sequences was sequenced per donor, of which roughly 17% were non-productive.

V is reduced by 0 bases and J by 4 bases, leaving a spacing of 14 bases between them. The CDR3 numbers 16 residues from cysteine through phenylalanine. Only CDR3 DNA remains: 48 bases, in frame from the first base. According to the germline V gene, CDR1 reads LGHNA and CDR2 reads YNFKEQ. The library was obtained by the immunoSEQ multiplex PCR assay. The multiplex PCR relied on a mix of 60 forward primers for TCR Vbeta segments and 13 reverse primers for TCR Jbeta segments. The CDR3 region of rearranged TCR beta genes was amplified from genomic DNA with a multiplex PCR assay. The Illumina HiSeq System was used to sequence the amplified TCR beta libraries as 87-base-pair reads. In the authors' own workflow: Across the 600 to 700 repertoires, a later analysis counted tens of millions of unique TCR beta chains, around 10 million of which were shared by at least two donors. Raw reads were error-corrected and collapsed into unique sequences with a nearest-neighbor algorithm that merged closely related sequences to remove PCR and sequencing errors. V, D and J gene segments were assigned by aligning CDR3 sequences to IMGT reference sequences. For a sequence to be retained, a match of at least six nucleotides to both a V gene segment and a J gene segment was required. A rearrangement counted as productive if the CDR3 had no stop codons and remained in frame with V and J, and every other rearrangement counted as non-productive. Following IMGT convention, CDR3 was defined as the stretch from the second conserved V-encoded cysteine up to the conserved J-encoded phenylalanine. In an earlier analysis of 550 to 650 of the donors, sequences lacking an unambiguous match to a single V gene segment were excluded. In an earlier analysis of about 590 of the donors, a V segment was called functional when productive rearrangements were above 56.7%, and segregating when the standard deviation between donors exceeded 5%. A statistical classification framework was developed to diagnose cytomegalovirus status using the catalog of TCR beta chain sequences. In a later analysis, TCR nucleotide sequences were compared against IMGT/GENE-DB human TR gene sequences so that V and J genes could be assigned. In a later analysis, CDR3 sequences and most-parsimonious VDJ recombination scenarios were assigned using the TCRdist pipeline. In a later analysis, each TCR beta chain was defined by its CDR3 amino acid sequence together with its V-gene family, and reads without a unique V-gene family were excluded. A later analysis removed 592 highly shared, low-generation-probability nucleotide sequences to deal with suspected cross-contamination and a sequencing artifact. A later analysis calculated a clonal expansion index for each public chain from normalized within-repertoire ranks of inferred template counts. A later analysis computed generation probabilities with a VDJ recombination model fitted to out-of-frame rearrangements, and checked the results against IGoR. In a later analysis, TCR-TCR, TCR-HLA and TCR-CMV co-occurrence was scored with hypergeometric tests, and a repertoire-size bias correction was applied to TCR pairs. To estimate false discovery rates, a later analysis permuted the HLA or CMV assignments 20 times. In a later analysis, co-occurring TCRs were grouped using DBSCAN, with TCRdist sequence similarity added in when clustering inside HLA-allele-positive subsets. Repertoires with fewer than 30,000 or more than 120,000 public chains, plus five repertoires with anomalous nucleotide sharing, were excluded from co-occurrence clustering. The immuneACCESS repertoire file appears here via TCRdb, limited to in-frame rearrangements. These files lack a portion of the clones; in checked studies, under half of the deficit traces to unresolved V genes, and the cause of the others is not known. D and trimming were read from the DNA, whereas the V and J calls and clone size are those reported in that table. In all, the sample holds about 130,000 clones, and about three quarters of those were seen once. The top ten clones comprise 0.95% to 1.1% of the sample.

The cohort comprised approximately 700 healthy bone marrow donors. At the time of sampling, every cohort member was nominally healthy, though immune exposures that went unrecorded were likely present. CMV serostatus was recorded as positive for 250 to 300 and negative for about 55% of the roughly 700 cohort members, whereas no CMV serostatus was recorded for the donor in question. Every donor gave a peripheral blood sample, and the peripheral blood mononuclear cells from that sample were used for TCR beta sequencing. The Qiagen DNeasy Blood Extraction Kit was used to extract genomic DNA from the blood cell samples. This clone was counted between two and nine times. No cognate antigen has been identified for it. No much larger clone is present one base from it, and per-base qualities are unavailable. Results and caveats for the whole study, not just this receptor: A later analysis associated about 17,000 TCR beta sequences with specific HLA alleles at a false discovery rate of 0.05. The presence/absence analyses assumed that sequencing depth was roughly uniform across donors, and that assumption may not be true. Because HLA typing was unavailable for some donors at each locus, only the typed subset was used in association tests. Immune exposure information for the cohort was limited to CMV serostatus. In a later analysis, TCR association rates were found to vary across HLA loci, with the most associated TCRs seen for DRB1 alleles and the fewest for HLA-C alleles. A further reported finding was that TCR beta sequences accurately predicted the HLA-A and HLA-B alleles for most subjects in the first cohort. A cluster of highly shared sequence variants was judged likely to be a technical artifact of the sequencing pipeline. Cytomegalovirus status was reported to be diagnosed by the classifier with high specificity and sensitivity in both the original and validation cohorts. In the study, 150 to 200 TCR beta chains were listed as associated with cytomegalovirus. Linkage disequilibrium might explain the correlated functional status among segregating V segments, but an unknown experimental factor could not be ruled out. Some IMGT-functional V segments, including TRBV6-2 and TRBV6-3, could not be distinguished by the 87-base-pair reads and were therefore excluded. In vitro tests confirmed that a few of the cytomegalovirus-associated TCR beta chains recognize cytomegalovirus antigens. It was suggested by the authors that the approach could potentially be generalized to other disease states and immunological phenotypes. In an earlier analysis of about 600 of the donors, most TCR beta V segments appeared in productive rearrangements about 87% or about 30% of the time, broadly matching IMGT annotations. A later analysis found that HLA-associated TCR beta chains were more clonally expanded and had lower generation probabilities than equally common non-associated chains. While some public TCRs were present in many individuals, most TCR sequences turned up only very rarely across donors. Compared with the approximately 700-donor mean, donors in an Asian-associated ancestry cluster had fewer N-insertions in productive TCRs, according to a later genetic analysis. An association between a missense DCLRE1C variant and V-gene and J-gene trimming of TCR beta chains was found in a later genetic analysis and replicated in an independent cohort. Over 15 rarely observed V segments, including chromosome 9 orphons, were excluded from the earlier analysis of almost 600 of the donors because counts were too low. Several of the top co-occurrence clusters appeared to be linked to parvovirus B19, influenza, CMV and Epstein-Barr virus, according to a later analysis. A later analysis found that most CMV-associated TCR beta chains appeared HLA-restricted, with HLA associations seemingly driven largely by CMV exposure. When HLA alleles, especially DR and DQ, strongly co-occurred, attributing TCR associations to individual alleles was difficult. Only TCR beta chains were sequenced in this cohort, and the absence of alpha or paired-chain data limited detectable features.

The clonotype was recovered from a human donor in good health. The sample was PBMCs. The V and J genes are TRBV4-2 and TRBJ2-3, and TRBD1 may be the D gene, going by 5 matching bases. The CDR3 sequence is CASSQDFSGNSDTQYF. In nucleotides, the sequence is TGTGCCAGCAGCCAAGATTTCTCAGGGAATTCAGATACGCAGTATTTT.